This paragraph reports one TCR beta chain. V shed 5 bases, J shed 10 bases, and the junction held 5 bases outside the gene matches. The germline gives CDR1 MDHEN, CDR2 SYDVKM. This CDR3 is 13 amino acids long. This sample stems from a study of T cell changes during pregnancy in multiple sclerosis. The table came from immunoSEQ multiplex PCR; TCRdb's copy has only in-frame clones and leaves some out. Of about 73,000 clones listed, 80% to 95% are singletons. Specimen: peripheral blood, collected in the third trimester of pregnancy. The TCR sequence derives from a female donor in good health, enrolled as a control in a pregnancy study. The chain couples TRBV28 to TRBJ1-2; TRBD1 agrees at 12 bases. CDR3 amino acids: CASSRGTGGFYTF. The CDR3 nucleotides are TGTGCCAGCAGTCGTGGGACAGGGGGCTTCTACACCTTC.